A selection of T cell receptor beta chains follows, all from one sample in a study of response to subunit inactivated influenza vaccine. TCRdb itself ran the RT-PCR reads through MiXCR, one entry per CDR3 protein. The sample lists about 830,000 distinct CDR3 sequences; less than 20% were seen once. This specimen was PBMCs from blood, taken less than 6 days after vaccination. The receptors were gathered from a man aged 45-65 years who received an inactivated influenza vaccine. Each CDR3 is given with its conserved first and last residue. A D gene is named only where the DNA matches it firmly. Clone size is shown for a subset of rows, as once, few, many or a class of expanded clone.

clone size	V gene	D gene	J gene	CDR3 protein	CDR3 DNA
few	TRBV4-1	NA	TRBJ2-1	CASSQFGGKVGEQFF	TGCGCCAGCAGCCAATTTGGAGGGAAGGTTGGTGAGCAGTTCTTC
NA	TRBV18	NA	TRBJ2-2	CASSPQQTGNTGELFF	TGTGCCAGCTCACCACAACAAACAGGGAACACCGGGGAGCTGTTTTTT
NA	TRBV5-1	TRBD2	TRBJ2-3	CASRPGRAGDTQYF	TGCGCCAGCCGTCCCGGGAGGGCCGGAGATACGCAGTATTTT
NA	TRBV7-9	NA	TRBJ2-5	CASSGTGPTQYF	TGTGCCAGCAGCGGAACCGGGCCGACCCAGTACTTC
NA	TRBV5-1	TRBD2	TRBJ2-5	CASSPGLAGVQETQYF	TGCGCCAGCAGCCCAGGACTAGCGGGAGTTCAAGAGACCCAGTACTTC
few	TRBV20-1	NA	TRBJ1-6	CSARVGSYSPLHF	TGCAGTGCTAGGGTAGGGAGTTATTCACCCCTCCACTTT
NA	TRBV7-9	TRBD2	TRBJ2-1	CASSLLGLAVWNEQFF	TGTGCCAGCAGCTTATTAGGACTAGCGGTGTGGAATGAGCAGTTCTTC
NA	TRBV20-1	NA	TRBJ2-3	CSARNRGQADTQYF	TGCAGTGCTAGAAATCGGGGCCAAGCAGATACGCAGTATTTT
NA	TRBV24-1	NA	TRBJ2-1	CATSDPGLSPYNEQFF	TGTGCCACCAGTGACCCCGGACTATCCCCCTACAATGAGCAGTTCTTC
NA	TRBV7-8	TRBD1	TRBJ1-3	CASSTQGESGNTIYF	TGTGCCAGCAGCACTCAGGGGGAATCTGGAAACACCATATATTTT
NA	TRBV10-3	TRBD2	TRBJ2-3	CAISESFLAGITDTQYF	TGTGCCATCAGTGAGTCGTTTTTAGCGGGGATAACAGATACGCAGTATTTT
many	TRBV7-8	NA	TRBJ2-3	CASKREPRTDTQYF	TGTGCCAGCAAGAGGGAGCCTCGCACAGATACGCAGTATTTT
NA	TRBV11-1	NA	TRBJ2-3	CASSFSDQSTDTQYF	TGTGCCAGCAGCTTTAGCGACCAAAGCACAGATACGCAGTATTTT
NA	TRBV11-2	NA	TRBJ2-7	CASSPRGRGEQYF	TGTGCCAGCAGCCCCCGTGGTCGAGGGGAGCAGTACTTC
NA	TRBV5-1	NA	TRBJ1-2	CASSPEGVHYGYTF	TGCGCCAGCAGCCCGGAGGGGGTGCACTATGGCTACACCTTC
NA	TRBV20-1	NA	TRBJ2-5	CSAIRQETQYF	TGCAGTGCTATAAGACAAGAGACCCAGTACTTC
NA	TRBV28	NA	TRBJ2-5	CASSPAAGSQYF	TGTGCCAGCAGCCCCGCGGCGGGGAGCCAGTACTTC
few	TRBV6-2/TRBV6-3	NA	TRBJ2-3	CASRSGHSSTDTQYF	TGTGCCAGCCGCTCGGGACATTCTAGCACAGATACGCAGTATTTT
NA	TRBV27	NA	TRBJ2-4	CASSRNGENIQYF	TGTGCCAGCAGCCGAAACGGAGAAAACATTCAGTACTTC
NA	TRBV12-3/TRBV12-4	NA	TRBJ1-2	CASSLRGPNYGYTF	TGTGCCAGCAGCCTTCGAGGACCCAACTATGGCTACACCTTC
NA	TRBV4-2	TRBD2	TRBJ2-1	CASSQVGPGSASGYNEQFF	TGTGCCAGCAGCCAAGTTGGGCCCGGGAGCGCTAGCGGATACAATGAGCAGTTCTTC
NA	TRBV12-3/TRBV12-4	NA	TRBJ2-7	CASRRTGLSSYEQYF	TGTGCCAGCAGACGAACCGGGCTAAGCTCCTACGAGCAGTACTTC
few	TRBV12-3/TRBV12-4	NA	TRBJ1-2	CASSLSWRDAHYTF	TGTGCCAGCAGTTTAAGTTGGAGGGACGCACACTACACCTTC
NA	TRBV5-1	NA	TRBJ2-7	CASSLPGVGYEQYF	TGCGCCAGCAGCCTTCCAGGGGTTGGGTACGAGCAGTACTTC
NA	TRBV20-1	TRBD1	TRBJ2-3	CSARVLGDRVTDTQYF	TGCAGTGCTAGAGTTTTGGGAGACAGGGTCACAGATACGCAGTATTTT
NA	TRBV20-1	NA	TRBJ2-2	CSARDAGQHNTGELFF	TGCAGTGCTAGAGACGCGGGACAGCACAACACCGGGGAGCTGTTTTTT
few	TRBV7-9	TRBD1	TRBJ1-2	CASSSGQGIPGGYTF	TGTGCCAGCAGCTCCGGACAGGGGATCCCCGGGGGCTACACCTTC
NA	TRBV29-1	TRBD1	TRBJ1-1	CSVKGQGLNTEAFF	TGCAGCGTAAAAGGACAGGGCTTGAACACTGAAGCTTTCTTT
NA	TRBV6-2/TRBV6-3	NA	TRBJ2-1	CASRPHTDYNEQFF	TGTGCCAGCAGACCTCATACAGACTACAATGAGCAGTTCTTC